This T cell receptor beta chain came from a study of blood T cell repertoires in COVID-19. Turning to the study itself: Some COVID-19 samples were acute and others convalescent; all came from the United States, Italy and Spain.

Per the study methods: Amplification with reference gene primers provided the estimates of nucleated cell counts. Sequencing was performed with immunoSEQ multiplex PCR; in TCRdb, only in-frame clones are kept and a portion is missing. The DNA gave D and trimming, while V, J and clone size come from that table. This table has 150,000 or so clones, about 91% appearing once. Germline loops: CDR1 LNHNV, CDR2 YYDKDF (reference sequence). V dropped 3 bases and J dropped 1; count of bases not matched to a gene: 4. The CDR3 length is 16 residues. V and J are TRBV15 and TRBJ2-2, with 8 bases identical to TRBD1. The TCR comes from a man aged 45-60 years with acute or convalescent COVID-19. Sequencing input: peripheral blood. This CDR3 is CATSRDRAGNTGELFF. The CDR3 DNA is TGTGCCACCAGCAGGGACAGGGCCGGGAACACCGGGGAGCTGTTTTTT.